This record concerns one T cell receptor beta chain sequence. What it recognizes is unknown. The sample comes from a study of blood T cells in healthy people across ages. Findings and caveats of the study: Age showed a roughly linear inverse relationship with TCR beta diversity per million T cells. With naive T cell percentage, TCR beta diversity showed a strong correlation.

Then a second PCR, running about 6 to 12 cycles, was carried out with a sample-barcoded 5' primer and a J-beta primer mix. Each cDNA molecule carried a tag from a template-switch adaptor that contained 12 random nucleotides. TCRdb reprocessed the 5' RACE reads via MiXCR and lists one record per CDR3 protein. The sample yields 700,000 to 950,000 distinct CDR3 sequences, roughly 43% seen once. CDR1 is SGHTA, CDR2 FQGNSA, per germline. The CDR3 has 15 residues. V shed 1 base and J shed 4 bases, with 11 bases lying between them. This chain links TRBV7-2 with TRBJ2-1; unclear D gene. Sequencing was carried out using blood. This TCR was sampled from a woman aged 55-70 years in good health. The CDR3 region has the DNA TGTGCCAGCAGCTTAGTTGGGCAGACTTACAATGAGCAGTTCTTC. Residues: CASSLVGQTYNEQFF.